These 5 T cell receptor beta chains originate from one sample sequenced in a study of shared clonotypes between healthy human individuals. Data came from immunoSEQ multiplex PCR; TCRdb stores just in-frame clones and leaves some out. The data contain about 480,000 clones, roughly 85% of them singletons. The sample was PBMCs. The source of these receptors is a woman aged 40 to 50 in good health. Some clones in this sample may be carry-over from other donors' samples.

The chain has TRBV7-8 and TRBJ2-7, with a weak D call TRBD2 (6 bases). V was cut by 6 bases and J by 9 bases, with 18 bases left in between. The CDR3 length is 13 residues. Germline-derived CDR1 and CDR2 are SGHVS and FQNEAQ. The CDR3 is CASRRGFLEGQYF. The CDR3 DNA reads as TGTGCCAGCAGGCGGGGCTTTTTAGAGGGGCAGTACTTC.

The chain has TRBV7-2 and TRBJ2-5; 9 nucleotides agree with TRBD2. The CDR3 spans 15 residues. Germline V lookup: CDR1 SGHTA, CDR2 FQGNSA. The junction had 7 bases not matched to a gene; V was cut back by 5 bases and J by 3 bases. CDR3 coding DNA: TGTGCCAGCAGCCTTGGGACTAGCAGAAAAGAGACCCAGTACTTC. Its protein product is CASSLGTSRKETQYF.

The V call is TRBV9, the J call TRBJ1-5; possible D gene TRBD1, 6 bases. From germline, CDR1 is SGDLS and CDR2 YYNGEE. CDR3 size: 15 residues. Trimming took off 2 bases at V and 9 bases at J, with 18 bases between the two ends. In DNA, the CDR3 is TGTGCCAGCAGCGTCTCAGGGGACCCCCGTCTGCCCCAGCATTTT. Its translation: CASSVSGDPRLPQHF. The variable domain in full, completed from reference TRBV9 and TRBJ1-5, reads DSGVTQTPKHLITATGQRVTLRCSPRSGDLSVYWYQQSLDQGLQFLIQYYNGEERAKGNILERFSAQQFPDLHSELNLSSLELGDSALYFCASSVSGDPRLPQHFGDGTRLSIL.

As concerns this clone: This clone may be a read error of a much larger clone one base away. This chain links TRBV1 with TRBJ1-1; TRBD1, the D gene given by the table, was not confirmed from the DNA. TRBV1 is described as a pseudogene. The CDR3 extends over 14 amino acids. Here the CDR3 reads CTGSQDTGGTEAFF. In nucleotides, the CDR3 is TGCACCGGCAGCCAAGATACAGGGGGCACTGAAGCTTTCTTT.

This clone was counted a single time. The chain carries TRBV19 and TRBJ2-7; D may match TRBD1 or TRBD2 (5 bases each). V shed 7 bases and J shed 0 bases, with 10 bases lying between them. The CDR3 length is 13 residues. Germline CDR1 and CDR2: LNHDA and SQIVND (reference sequence). The CDR3 region has the DNA TGTGCCAGTAAGGGACGCTACTCCTACGAGCAGTACTTC. Its protein is CASKGRYSYEQYF.